The present entry profiles one T cell receptor (beta chain) with its context. CDR1 and CDR2 (germline): LNHDA, SQIVND (reference sequence). Trimming pared 6 bases from V and 5 bases from J, leaving 14 bases between. This CDR3 has 14 residues. In the original processing: Estimation of nucleated cell counts relied on the amplification of reference gene primers. TCRdb keeps only in-frame clones here, not all; method: immunoSEQ multiplex PCR. V, J and clone size were drawn from that table, and D and trimming were deduced from the DNA. The data contain some 330,000 clones, 80% to 90% of them singletons. This record belongs to a study of blood T cell repertoires in COVID-19. The wider study: T cells, B-cell-depleted T cells, or PBMCs provided the cDNA or gDNA that served as material.

Each participant's cohort was designated according to participant-reported clinical history. V usage is TRBV19 and J usage is TRBJ1-5, with a possible D match to TRBD1 (5 bases). The sequence was collected from a young man who had recovered from COVID-19. Sequencing used PBMCs or T cells enriched from blood (not recorded which). The CDR3 protein is CASSLDSHDQPQHF. In DNA, the CDR3 is TGTGCCAGTAGCCTCGACAGTCACGATCAGCCCCAGCATTTT.